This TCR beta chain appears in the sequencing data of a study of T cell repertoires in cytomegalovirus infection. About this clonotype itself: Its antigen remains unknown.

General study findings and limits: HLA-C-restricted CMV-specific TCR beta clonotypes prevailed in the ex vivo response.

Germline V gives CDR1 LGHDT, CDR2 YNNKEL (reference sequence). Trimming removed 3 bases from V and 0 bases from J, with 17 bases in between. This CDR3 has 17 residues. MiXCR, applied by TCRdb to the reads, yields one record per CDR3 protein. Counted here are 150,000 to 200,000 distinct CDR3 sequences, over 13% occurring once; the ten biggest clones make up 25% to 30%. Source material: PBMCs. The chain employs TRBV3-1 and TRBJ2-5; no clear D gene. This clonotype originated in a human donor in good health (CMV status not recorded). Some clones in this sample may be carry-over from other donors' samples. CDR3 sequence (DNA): TGTGCCAGCAGCCAGGTTCTCCCTTTTATGTACCAAGAGACCCAGTACTTC. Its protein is CASSQVLPFMYQETQYF.